This paragraph reports one T cell receptor beta chain. This clone is a singleton in its sample. There is no known antigen for this receptor. No much larger clone exists at a distance of one base, and base qualities are not known. This sample stems from a study of T cell responses to AZD1222 COVID-19 vaccine (dated by TCRdb to the early 2020s). Concerning the study at large: A total of under 250 trial participants underwent TCR sequencing, of whom approximately 200 had received two doses of AZD1222 and 26 had received two doses of the MenACWY control vaccine. Trial participants were enrolled into age subgroups of 18-55, 56-69 and 70-plus years, which contained about 150, 28 and 57 TCR-sequenced participants, respectively.

Interpreted using the paper, the time point label stands for: about 28 days (+/-7) after the second vaccine dose. AZD1222 recipients with second doses at about 4 weeks or about 12 weeks were pooled, because spike-specific TCR depth and breadth did not differ between schedules. Vaccinee samples were obtained from the UK trials COV001 and COV002, which included a single-blind randomized controlled phase 2/3 trial of AZD1222 (ChAdOx1 nCoV-19) in healthy adults. For TCRbeta chain sequencing, PBMC samples were collected from trial participants at day 0 and at day 28 after the second dose. The CDR3 regions of human TCRbeta chains were analyzed by immunosequencing. Per the authors' processing: TCRs in the repertoires were matched against a reference library of SARS-CoV-2-specific TCRs that had been generated with the MIRA antigen-specificity platform. Breadth was defined as the fraction of unique TCRs that were SARS-CoV-2-associated, and depth was defined as the fraction of total T cells that were SARS-CoV-2-associated. Using the MIRA data, every spike-specific TCR was mapped to the spike region that the TCR reacted to and assigned to either a CD4 or a CD8 class. Log10-transformed breadth and depth values were compared by one-way ANOVA with Sidak's multiple comparisons tests. The immuneACCESS repertoire file appears here via TCRdb, limited to in-frame rearrangements. These files lack a portion of the clones; in checked studies, under half of the deficit traces to unresolved V genes, and the cause of the others is not known. Clone size and the V and J calls come from that table; the DNA yielded D and trimming. The sample table lists 100,000 to 150,000 clones, around 85% of them with a count of one. Around 4.4% of the sample is taken by the ten largest.

Overall study results and their limits: The 56-69-year group was small, and its depth increase did not reach significance, likely because of low power. Because no day 14 peak-response samples were available, repertoires were characterized only after the peak T cell response. Vaccine-associated CD4 TCRs spanned the whole spike protein, with dominant responses in regions 160-218 and 743-854. Participants were mostly white British, with more females than males. The authors suggested clonal diversity may have been underestimated. Conclusions about previously exposed vaccinees are limited because only a handful of AZD1222 recipients were SARS-CoV-2 seropositive at baseline. Reportedly, close to half of the unique spike-specific TCRs recognized epitopes lying outside the regions that are mutated in the B.1.351 and B.1.1.7 variants. Spike-specific TCR breadth and depth rose significantly after two AZD1222 doses compared with day 0 and with MenACWY recipients.

The sample here was peripheral blood, taken 28 days after the second AZD1222 dose. The TCR originated in an adult who received the AZD1222 COVID-19 vaccine.

The CDR3 reads CASSYRQGAYEQYF. The DNA reads TGTGCCAGCAGCTACCGACAGGGGGCGTACGAGCAGTACTTC. In this chain, TRBV11-2 is recombined with TRBJ2-7, and 10 junctional nucleotides match TRBD1. The germline V gene provides CDR1 SGHAT and CDR2 FQNNGV. Clipping removes 4 bases from V and 4 bases from J, with 4 as the unmatched junction base count. The CDR3 sequence holds 14 residues, the cysteine and phenylalanine included. The CDR3 DNA has 42 bases and is translated from base 1. The CDR3, completed at both ends by the reference TRBV11-2 and TRBJ2-7 genes, gives the full variable domain EAGVAQSPRYKIIEKRQSVAFWCNPISGHATLYWYQQILGQGPKLLIQFQNNGVVDDSQLPKDRFSAERLKGVDSTLKIQPAKLEDSAVYLCASSYRQGAYEQYFGPGTRLTVT.